The 7 T cell receptor beta chains presented below share a single source sample, sequenced in a study of blood T cell repertoires in COVID-19. The assay was immunoSEQ multiplex PCR, and TCRdb's table has in-frame clones only and misses some. The data show some 200,000 clones, around 80% seen once. Sequenced: peripheral blood. Every receptor here comes from a young man with active or convalescent COVID-19.

The J gene is TRBJ2-7, the V gene TRBV2; the D is unclear. This CDR3 spans 11 amino acids. Germline assignment: CDR1 SNHLY and CDR2 FYNNEI. Trimming removed 3 bases from V and 4 bases from J, with 4 bases in between. For the CDR3, the DNA is TGTGCCAGCAGTGACTCTTACGAGCAGTACTTC. Encoded protein: CASSDSYEQYF. Together with reference TRBV2 and TRBJ2-7, the CDR3 gives the full variable domain: EPEVTQTPSHQVTQMGQEVILRCVPISNHLYFYWYRQILGQKVEFLVSFYNNEISEKSEIFDDQFSVERPDGSNFTLKIRSTKLEDSAMYFCASSDSYEQYFGPGTRLTVT.

The chain employs TRBV19 and TRBJ2-3; 7 bases are a match to TRBD2. CDR3 length: 14 amino acids. Germline lookup yields CDR1 LNHDA and CDR2 SQIVND (reference sequence). J lost 2 bases, V lost 6 bases, and 5 bases had no gene match. The CDR3, as DNA: TGTGCCAGTAGCCGGGACTACGACACAGATACGCAGTATTTT. This translates into CASSRDYDTDTQYF.

The rearrangement joins TRBV6-4 to TRBJ2-3; a weak D match, TRBD2 (5 bases). V lost 2 bases to trimming and J lost 5 bases, with 11 bases between them. Looked up from germline, CDR1 is MRHNA and CDR2 is SNTAGT. CDR3 size: 14 residues. The CDR3 is CASSDRTAGDTQYF. In DNA form, the CDR3 reads TGTGCCAGCAGTGACCGTACCGCGGGAGATACGCAGTATTTT.

J is TRBJ1-2 and V is TRBV5-6; the match to TRBD1 covers 8 bases. CDR1 SGHDT and CDR2 YYEEEE come from the germline V gene. V lost 0 bases to trimming and J lost 9 bases; unmatched junction nucleotides: 4. The CDR3 extends over 13 amino acids. CDR3 sequence: CASSLGTGKSYTF. The CDR3 bases are TGTGCCAGCAGCTTGGGGACAGGGAAAAGCTACACCTTC. The whole variable domain, remainder taken from reference TRBV5-6 and TRBJ1-2, is DAGVTQSPTHLIKTRGQQVTLRCSPKSGHDTVSWYQQALGQGPQFIFQYYEEEERQRGNFPDRFSGHQFPNYSSELNVNALLLGDSALYLCASSLGTGKSYTFGSGTRLTVV.

The chain joins TRBV6-1 to TRBJ2-7; the match to TRBD1 covers 9 bases. The V gene end was trimmed by 0 bases and the J gene end by 3 bases; junction bases not matched to a gene: 9. This CDR3 has 17 residues. From germline, CDR1 is MNHNS and CDR2 SASEGT. This CDR3 reads CASSEARVGQGFYEQYV. The CDR3 nucleotides read TGTGCCAGCAGTGAAGCTAGGGTGGGACAGGGTTTCTACGAGCAGTACGTC.

CDR3 sequence (DNA): TGTGCCAGCACCACCCGGCGGGGGACTGAAGCTTTCTTT. Translated: CASTTRRGTEAFF. This chain uses TRBV6-5 with TRBJ1-1; D is possibly TRBD1 (5 bases). V dropped 7 bases and J dropped 5 bases, with 14 bases sitting between them. Per germline, CDR1 MNHEY and CDR2 SVGAGI. CDR3 length: 13 residues.

V and J are TRBV30 and TRBJ1-3; 7 bases map to TRBD1. The CDR3 has 15 residues. V trimming: 3 bases; J trimming: 2 bases; junction bases outside the gene matches: 7. Germline V gene lookup returns CDR1 GTSNPN and CDR2 SVGIG (reference sequence). The CDR3 reads CAWRVRGLTGNTIYF. CDR3 coding DNA: TGTGCCTGGAGGGTTAGGGGGCTCACTGGAAACACCATATATTTT. Full variable domain (rest looked up from reference TRBV30 and TRBJ1-3): SQTIHQWPATLVQPVGSPLSLECTVEGTSNPNLYWYRQAAGRGLQLLFYSVGIGQISSEVPQNLSASRPQDRQFILSSKKLLLSDSGFYLCAWRVRGLTGNTIYFGEGSWLTVV.